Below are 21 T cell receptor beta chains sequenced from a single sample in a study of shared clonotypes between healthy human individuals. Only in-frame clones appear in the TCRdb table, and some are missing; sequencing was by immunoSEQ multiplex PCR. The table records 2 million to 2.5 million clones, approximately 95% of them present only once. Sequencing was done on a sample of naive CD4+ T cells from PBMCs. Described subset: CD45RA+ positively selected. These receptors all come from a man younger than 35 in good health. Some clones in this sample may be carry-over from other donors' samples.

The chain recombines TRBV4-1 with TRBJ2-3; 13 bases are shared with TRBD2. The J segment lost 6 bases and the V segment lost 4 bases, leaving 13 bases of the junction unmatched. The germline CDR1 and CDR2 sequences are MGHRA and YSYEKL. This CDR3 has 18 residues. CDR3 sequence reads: CASSLIQGLAGAGDTQYF. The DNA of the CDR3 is TGCGCCAGCAGCCTAATACAAGGACTAGCGGGAGCGGGGGATACGCAGTATTTT.

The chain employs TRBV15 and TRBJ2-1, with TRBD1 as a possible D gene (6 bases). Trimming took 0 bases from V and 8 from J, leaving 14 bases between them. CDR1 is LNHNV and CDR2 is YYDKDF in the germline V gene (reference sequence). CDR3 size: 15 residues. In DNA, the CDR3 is TGTGCCACCAGCAGAGACTACTTACAGGGTTATGAGCAGTTCTTC. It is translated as CATSRDYLQGYEQFF.

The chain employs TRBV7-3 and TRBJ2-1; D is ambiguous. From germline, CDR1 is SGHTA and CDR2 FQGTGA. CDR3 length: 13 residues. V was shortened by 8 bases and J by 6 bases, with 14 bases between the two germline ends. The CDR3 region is CASGLVTGNEQFF. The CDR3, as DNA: TGTGCCAGCGGGCTAGTGACGGGCAATGAGCAGTTCTTC.

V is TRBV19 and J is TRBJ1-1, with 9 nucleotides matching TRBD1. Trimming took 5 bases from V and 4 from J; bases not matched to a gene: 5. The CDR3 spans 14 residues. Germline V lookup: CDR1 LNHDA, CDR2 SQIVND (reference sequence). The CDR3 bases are TGTGCCAGTAGTGCGACAGGGGGAAGCACTGAAGCTTTCTTT. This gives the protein CASSATGGSTEAFF.

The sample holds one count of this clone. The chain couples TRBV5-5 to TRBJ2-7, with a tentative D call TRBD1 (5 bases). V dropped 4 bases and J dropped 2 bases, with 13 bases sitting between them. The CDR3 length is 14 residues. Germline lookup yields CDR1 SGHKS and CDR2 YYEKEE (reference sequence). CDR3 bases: TGTGCCAGCAGCCTCCAGGGCTCCCCCTACGAGCAGTACTTC. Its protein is CASSLQGSPYEQYF.

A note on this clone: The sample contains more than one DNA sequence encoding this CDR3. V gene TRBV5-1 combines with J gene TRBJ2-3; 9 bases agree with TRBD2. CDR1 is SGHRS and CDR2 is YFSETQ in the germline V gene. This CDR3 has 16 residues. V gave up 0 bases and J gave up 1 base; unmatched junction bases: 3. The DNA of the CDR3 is TGCGCCAGCAGCTTGGTGGCTAGCGGGGGCACAGATACGCAGTATTTT. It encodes CASSLVASGGTDTQYF.

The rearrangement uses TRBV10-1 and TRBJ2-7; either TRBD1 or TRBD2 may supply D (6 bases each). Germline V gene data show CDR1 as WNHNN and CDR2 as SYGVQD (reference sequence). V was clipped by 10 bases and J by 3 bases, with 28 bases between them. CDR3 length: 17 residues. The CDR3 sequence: CANHLNLSGAGDYEQYF. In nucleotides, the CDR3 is TGCGCCAATCACCTAAACCTCTCGGGGGCAGGGGACTACGAGCAGTACTTC.

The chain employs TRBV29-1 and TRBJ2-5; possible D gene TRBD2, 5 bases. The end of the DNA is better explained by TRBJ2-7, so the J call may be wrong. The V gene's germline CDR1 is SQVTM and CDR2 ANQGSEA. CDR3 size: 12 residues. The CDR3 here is CSVGRGAYEQYF. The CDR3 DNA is TGCAGCGTTGGTCGGGGAGCCTACGAGCAGTACTTC.

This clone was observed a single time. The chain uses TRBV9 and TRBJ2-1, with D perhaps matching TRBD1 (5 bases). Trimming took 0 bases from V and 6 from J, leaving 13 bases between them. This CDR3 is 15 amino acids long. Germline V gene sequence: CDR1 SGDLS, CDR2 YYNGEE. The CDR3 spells CASSVGGGAINEQFF. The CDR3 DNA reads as TGTGCCAGCAGCGTAGGAGGTGGGGCGATCAATGAGCAGTTCTTC.

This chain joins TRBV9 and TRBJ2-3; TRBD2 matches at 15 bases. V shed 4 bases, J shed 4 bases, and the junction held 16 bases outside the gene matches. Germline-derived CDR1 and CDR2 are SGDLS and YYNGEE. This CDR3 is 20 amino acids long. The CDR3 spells CASSLRSWTSGRAGSDTQYF. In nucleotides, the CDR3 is TGTGCCAGCAGCCTTCGATCGTGGACTAGCGGGAGGGCCGGGTCAGATACGCAGTATTTT.

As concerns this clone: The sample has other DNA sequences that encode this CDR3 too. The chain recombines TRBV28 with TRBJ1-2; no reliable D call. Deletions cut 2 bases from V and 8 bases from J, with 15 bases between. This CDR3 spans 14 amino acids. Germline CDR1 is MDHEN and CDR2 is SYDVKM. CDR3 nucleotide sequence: TGTGCCAGCAGTTTAGCAACCGGGGTGGGGGGCTACACCTTC. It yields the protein CASSLATGVGGYTF.

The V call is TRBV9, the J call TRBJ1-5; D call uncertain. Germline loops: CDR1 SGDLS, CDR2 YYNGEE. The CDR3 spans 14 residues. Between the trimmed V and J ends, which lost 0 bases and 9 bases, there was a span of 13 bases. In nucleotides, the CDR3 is TGTGCCAGCAGCGTAGAGGACGGCCTAGGGCCCCAGCATTTT. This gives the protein CASSVEDGLGPQHF.

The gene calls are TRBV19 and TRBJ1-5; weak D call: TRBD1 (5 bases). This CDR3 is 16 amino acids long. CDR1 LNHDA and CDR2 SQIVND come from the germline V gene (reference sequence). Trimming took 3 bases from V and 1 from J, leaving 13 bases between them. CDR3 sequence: CASSMGGQGSNQPQHF. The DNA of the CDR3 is TGTGCCAGTAGTATGGGAGGCCAGGGAAGCAATCAGCCCCAGCATTTT.

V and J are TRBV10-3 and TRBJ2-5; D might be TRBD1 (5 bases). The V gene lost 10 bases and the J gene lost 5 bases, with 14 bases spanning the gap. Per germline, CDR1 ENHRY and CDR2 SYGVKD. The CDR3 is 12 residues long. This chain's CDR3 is CATQRGEETQYF. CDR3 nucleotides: TGTGCCACCCAAAGGGGCGAGGAGACCCAGTACTTC.

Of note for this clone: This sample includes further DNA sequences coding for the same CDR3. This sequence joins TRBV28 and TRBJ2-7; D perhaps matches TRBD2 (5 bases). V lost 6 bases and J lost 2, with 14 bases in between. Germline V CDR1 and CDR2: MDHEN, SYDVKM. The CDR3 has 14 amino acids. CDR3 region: CASSYRGGPYEQYF. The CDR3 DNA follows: TGTGCCAGCAGCTACCGGGGTGGACCCTACGAGCAGTACTTC.

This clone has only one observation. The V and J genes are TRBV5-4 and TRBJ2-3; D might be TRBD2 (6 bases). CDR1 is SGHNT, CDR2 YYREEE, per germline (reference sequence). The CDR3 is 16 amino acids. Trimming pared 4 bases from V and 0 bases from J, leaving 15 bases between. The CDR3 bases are TGTGCCAGCAGCCCCCAGCGGGCTACTAGCACAGATACGCAGTATTTT. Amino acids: CASSPQRATSTDTQYF. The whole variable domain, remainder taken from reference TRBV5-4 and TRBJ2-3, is ETGVTQSPTHLIKTRGQQVTLRCSSQSGHNTVSWYQQALGQGPQFIFQYYREEENGRGNFPPRFSGLQFPNYSSELNVNALELDDSALYLCASSPQRATSTDTQYFGPGTRLTVL.

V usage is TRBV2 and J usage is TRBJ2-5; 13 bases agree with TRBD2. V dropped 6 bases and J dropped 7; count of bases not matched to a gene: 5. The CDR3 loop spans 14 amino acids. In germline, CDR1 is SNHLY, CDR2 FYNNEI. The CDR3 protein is CASSGTSGTVTQYF. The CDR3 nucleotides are TGTGCCAGCAGCGGGACTAGCGGGACGGTGACCCAGTACTTC.

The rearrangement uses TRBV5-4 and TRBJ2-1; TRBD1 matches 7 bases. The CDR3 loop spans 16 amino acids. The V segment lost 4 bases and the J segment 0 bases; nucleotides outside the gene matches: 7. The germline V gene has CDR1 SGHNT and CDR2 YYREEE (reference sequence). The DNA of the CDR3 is TGTGCCAGCAGCCCTGGGACAGCGAGCTCCTACAATGAGCAGTTCTTC. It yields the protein CASSPGTASSYNEQFF.

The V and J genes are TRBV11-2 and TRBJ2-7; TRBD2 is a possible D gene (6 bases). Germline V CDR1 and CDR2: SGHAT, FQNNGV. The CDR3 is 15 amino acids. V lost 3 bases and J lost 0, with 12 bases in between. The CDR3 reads CASSFGTLSSYEQYF. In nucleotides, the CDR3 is TGTGCCAGCAGCTTTGGGACTCTAAGCTCCTACGAGCAGTACTTC.

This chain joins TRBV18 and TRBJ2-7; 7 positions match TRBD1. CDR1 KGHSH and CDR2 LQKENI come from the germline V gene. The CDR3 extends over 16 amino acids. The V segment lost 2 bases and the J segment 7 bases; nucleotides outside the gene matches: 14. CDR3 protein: CASSPSNRDRAGEQYF. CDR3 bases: TGTGCCAGCTCACCAAGTAATAGAGACAGGGCTGGGGAGCAGTACTTC.

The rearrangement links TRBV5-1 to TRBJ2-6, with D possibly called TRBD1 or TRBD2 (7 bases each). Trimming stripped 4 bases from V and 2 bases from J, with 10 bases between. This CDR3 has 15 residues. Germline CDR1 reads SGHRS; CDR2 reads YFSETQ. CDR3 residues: CASSPGGAGANVLTF. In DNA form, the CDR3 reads TGCGCCAGCAGCCCAGGGGGGGCTGGGGCCAACGTCCTGACTTTC.